What follows are 4 T cell receptor beta chains derived from one specimen sequenced in a study of shared T cell receptors in the human thymus. Profiled with immunoSEQ multiplex PCR; TCRdb holds only in-frame clones, not every one. The table lists 500,000 to 750,000 clones, 85% to 90% of them singletons, with 0.0095% to 0.013% in the top ten. The same sample was also studied in work on human thymus T cells.

Sequencing was carried out using thymocytes. These receptors were collected from a boy under three years old with a congenital heart defect.

The genes are TRBV5-4 and TRBJ2-5; 13 bases map to TRBD2. The J call may be mistaken, given a closer DNA end match to TRBJ2-7. Germline CDR1 reads SGHNT; CDR2 reads YYREEE (reference sequence). This CDR3 contains 17 residues. The CDR3 bases are TGTGCCAGCAGTGGGACTAGCGGGAATTCTACCTCCTACGAGCAGTACTTC. It specifies CASSGTSGNSTSYEQYF.

The rearrangement uses TRBV27 and TRBJ2-1; tentative D call: TRBD1 (5 bases). The CDR3 contains 15 residues. Germline CDR1 reads MNHEY; CDR2 reads SMNVEV (reference sequence). V lost 2 bases and J lost 7, with 15 bases in between. DNA for the CDR3: TGTGCCAGCAGTTTAGAAGGGGCCCAGAGGAATGAGCAGTTCTTC. Protein product: CASSLEGAQRNEQFF.

The gene calls are TRBV5-1 and TRBJ2-5; D ambiguous. V was cut by 0 bases and J by 5 bases, with 11 bases left in between. Germline V gene lookup returns CDR1 SGHRS and CDR2 YFSETQ. This CDR3 spans 14 amino acids. The CDR3 protein is CASSLVPSGETQYF. CDR3 coding DNA: TGCGCCAGCAGCTTGGTTCCTTCCGGGGAGACCCAGTACTTC.

The V call is TRBV5-1, the J call TRBJ2-2, with a possible D match to TRBD1 (6 bases). The germline V gene encodes CDR1 SGHRS and CDR2 YFSETQ. Trimming cost V 4 bases and J 6 bases, with 10 bases left between them. This CDR3 is built from 13 residues. The CDR3 is CASSGGRAGELFF. CDR3 DNA: TGCGCCAGCAGCGGGGGCAGGGCCGGGGAGCTGTTTTTT.